This T cell receptor (beta chain) is from a study of vaccination effects on CD4 cells after COVID-19. Turning to the study itself: As their vaccination, participants received two doses of either BNT162b2 or mRNA-1273.

Study-wide findings and caveats: New vaccine-induced clones made up most post-vaccine spike-reactive clones in convalescents. Marked clonal contraction of infection- and vaccine-induced clones was seen late after vaccination.

V dropped 6 bases and J dropped 3 bases, with 6 bases sitting between them. CDR3 length: 12 residues. Germline CDR1 SNHLY, CDR2 FYNNEI. Repertoires were generated with immunoSEQ multiplex PCR, while TCRdb's copy carries only in-frame clones and drops some. Of under 20,000 clones listed, around 76% are singletons. Details on this clone: No antigen is known for it.

Sequencing was preceded by expansion of antigen-specific CD4+ T cells with viral peptide pools in the ViraFEST assay. The authors isolated CD4+ T cells after nine to eleven days of culture. Infection with SARS-CoV-2 occurred in the person between March and December 2020, and PCR confirmed it. Half of the medium was exchanged for IL-2 medium on both days 3 and 7. The genes are TRBV2 and TRBJ1-5; D unclear. Here the sequenced sample was CD4+ T cells from PBMCs cultured with SARS-CoV-2 spike peptides, taken before COVID-19 vaccination. The receptor was isolated from a human donor who had a prior SARS-CoV-2 infection. The CDR3 sequence: CASRAVNQPQHF. The CDR3 DNA reads TGTGCCAGCAGGGCAGTCAATCAGCCCCAGCATTTT.